This TCR beta chain emerged from a study of read filtering for tumor transcriptome and immune sequencing. Study overall: Patients were approximately 17 male and around 15 female, mean age around 67 years, range about 47 to 85. Transcriptome libraries were built from DNase-treated RNA.

Bone marrow was sampled from every patient at the time of active disease. In its sample, this clonotype is medium-sized. No antigen is known for it. From approximately 430 ng of RNA, a library with molecular barcoded alpha/delta and beta/gamma adaptors was made. MiXCR, run by TCRdb on the reads, gives a single entry per CDR3 protein. The sample lists about 86,000 distinct CDR3 sequences, roughly 12% occurring once. Findings and limits, study-wide: Single-read clonotypes: approximately 87% of IR-seq clonotypes (roughly 3.5% of reads), 74.6% of RNA-seq clonotypes (around 48% of reads).

This clonotype was sampled from a donor aged 40 or over with multiple myeloma. Sequencing used a population of CD138-negative cells sorted from bone marrow.

The CDR3 bases are TGTGCCAGCAGTTTGGTGAGCGGGAGTTACAATGAGCAGTTCTTC. The encoded protein is CASSLVSGSYNEQFF. J is TRBJ2-1 and V is TRBV27, with 8 bases aligning to TRBD2. CDR1 is MNHEY and CDR2 is SMNVEV in the germline V gene (reference sequence). The length of the CDR3 is 15 residues. The V segment lost 3 bases and the J segment 4 bases; nucleotides outside the gene matches: 5.